The 31 T cell receptor beta chains presented below share a single source sample, sequenced in a study of Ad26.COV2.S vaccination and SARS-CoV-2 variants. Treatment in this sample: approximately 18 received Ad26.COV2.S at low or high dose, single or two shots; about 5 received placebo; per-sample allocation not given. Collection of the samples took place on day 63 after the first injection of vaccine or placebo. Method: immunoSEQ multiplex PCR; TCRdb's copy keeps in-frame clones and lacks some. The sample lists a few hundred thousand clones, roughly 89% occurring once. The sample was peripheral blood, taken in a trial of Ad26.COV2.S vaccine versus placebo. Receptor source: a person between 18 and 65 years old who received the Ad26.COV2.S COVID-19 vaccine or a placebo.

J is TRBJ2-2 and V is TRBV15, with 9 bases fitting TRBD1. Losses at the gene ends were 3 bases for V and 0 bases for J; bases not matched to a gene: 5. The CDR3 is made up of 17 amino acids. Per the germline V gene, CDR1 is LNHNV and CDR2 is YYDKDF (reference sequence). The CDR3 DNA reads TGTGCCACCAGCAGTTCCGGACAGGGGCCGAACACCGGGGAGCTGTTTTTT. The encoded protein is CATSSSGQGPNTGELFF.

The chain is built from TRBV19 and TRBJ2-7, with TRBD1 matching over 9 bases. With V trimmed by 3 bases and J by 4 bases, 10 bases remained unmatched. The CDR3 length is 16 residues. Per the germline V gene, CDR1 is LNHDA and CDR2 is SQIVND (reference sequence). The CDR3 coding sequence is TGTGCCAGTAGTATTTTATCCGGACAGGGGCGATACGAGCAGTACTTC. Its protein is CASSILSGQGRYEQYF.

V and J are TRBV30 and TRBJ1-5, with 9 bases aligning to TRBD1. The CDR3 is 14 residues long. The germline CDR1 and CDR2 sequences are GTSNPN and SVGIG (reference sequence). Germline trimming cut 2 bases from V and 5 bases from J; bases unmatched to any gene: 4. CDR3 sequence (DNA): TGTGCCTGGAGTATCGGGACAGGGCATCAGCCCCAGCATTTT. Translated: CAWSIGTGHQPQHF.

J is TRBJ1-2 and V is TRBV18; D remains ambiguous. Trimming pared 2 bases from V and 6 bases from J, leaving 10 bases between. Germline V gene sequence: CDR1 KGHSH, CDR2 LQKENI. CDR3 size: 13 residues. The CDR3 nucleotides read TGTGCCAGCTCACCAAGGCAGGAAGATGGCTACACCTTC. Translated, it gives CASSPRQEDGYTF.

V is TRBV2 and J is TRBJ2-3, with 7 bases lining up with TRBD2. Losses at the gene ends were 6 bases for V and 1 base for J; bases not matched to a gene: 4. The CDR3 consists of 14 residues. Germline V gives CDR1 SNHLY, CDR2 FYNNEI. The CDR3: CASRRSGGTDTQYF. The CDR3 DNA follows: TGTGCCAGCAGGCGGAGCGGGGGCACAGATACGCAGTATTTT.

This chain joins TRBV29-1 and TRBJ1-1; D gene uncertain. Germline CDR1 and CDR2: SQVTM and ANQGSEA. V lost 6 bases and J lost 5, with 16 bases in between. The CDR3 is made up of 13 amino acids. CDR3 loop: CSVGRLGGTEAFF. The CDR3 DNA follows: TGCAGCGTAGGGAGACTGGGAGGAACTGAAGCTTTCTTT.

The rearrangement uses TRBV20-1 and TRBJ2-5, with 14 positions matching TRBD2. CDR1 is DFQATT and CDR2 is SNEGSKA in the germline V gene (reference sequence). The CDR3 consists of 19 residues. V shed 3 bases, J shed 4 bases, and the junction held 16 bases outside the gene matches. DNA for the CDR3: TGCAGTGCTAGTTTAAGGGGACTAGCGGGAGAGTTGAGGGCAGAGACCCAGTACTTC. It is translated as CSASLRGLAGELRAETQYF.

This clone was detected ten times or more. The genes are TRBV7-9 and TRBJ1-2, with 9 bases lining up with TRBD1. The CDR3 is 15 amino acids. CDR1 and CDR2 from the germline V gene are SEHNR and FQNEAQ (reference sequence). Losses at the gene ends were 1 base for V and 5 bases for J; bases not matched to a gene: 5. For the CDR3, the DNA is TGTGCCAGCAGCTTAGTGATGACAGGGGGGTATGGCTACACCTTC. This translates into CASSLVMTGGYGYTF.

V usage is TRBV5-6 and J usage is TRBJ2-1, with 10 bases matching TRBD2. The V segment lost 4 bases and the J segment 8 bases; nucleotides outside the gene matches: 15. The CDR3 consists of 17 residues. Germline lookup yields CDR1 SGHDT and CDR2 YYEEEE. CDR3 loop: CASSPSLAGYTWDEQFF. The CDR3 nucleotides read TGTGCCAGCAGCCCTTCACTAGCGGGATATACATGGGATGAGCAGTTCTTC.

CDR3 nucleotide sequence: TGTGCCAGCAGCTTAGGGACAACGACAGATGGCTACACCTTC. This encodes CASSLGTTTDGYTF. This chain connects TRBV7-8 to TRBJ1-2; TRBD1 might be the D (5 bases). Germline CDR1 is SGHVS and CDR2 is FQNEAQ. V was clipped by 1 base and J by 6 bases, with 12 bases between them. The CDR3 is 14 residues long.

The chain uses TRBV4-2 and TRBJ1-3; D is unresolved. The germline V gene has CDR1 LGHNA and CDR2 YNFKEQ. The CDR3 has 16 amino acids. The V gene lost 0 bases and the J gene lost 3 bases, with 12 bases spanning the gap. The CDR3 protein is CASSQDPGQFGNTIYF. The CDR3 DNA reads TGTGCCAGCAGCCAAGATCCCGGCCAGTTTGGAAACACCATATATTTT.

The chain joins TRBV7-2 to TRBJ2-5, with D hard to call. This CDR3 has 14 residues. V was trimmed by 4 bases and J by 5 bases, leaving 14 bases between them. Germline assignment: CDR1 SGHTA and CDR2 FQGNSA. CDR3 sequence (DNA): TGTGCCAGCAGCTACCATGGAAACTCGGAGACCCAGTACTTC. It yields the protein CASSYHGNSETQYF.

The rearrangement uses TRBV3-1 (or the pseudogene TRBV3-2) and TRBJ2-1, with 11 bases aligning to TRBD1. CDR3 size: 16 residues. Germline lookup yields CDR1 LGHDT and CDR2 YNNKEL (reference sequence). Germline trimming cut 4 bases from V and 7 bases from J; bases unmatched to any gene: 9. The CDR3 region is CASSLRPGTGGNEQFF. DNA for the CDR3: TGTGCCAGCAGCCTACGTCCCGGGACAGGGGGGAATGAGCAGTTCTTC.

The genes are TRBV19 and TRBJ2-1, with 11 bases lining up with TRBD2. The length of the CDR3 is 13 residues. Germline V gene lookup returns CDR1 LNHDA and CDR2 SQIVND (reference sequence). V dropped 9 bases and J dropped 5; count of bases not matched to a gene: 3. CDR3 amino acids: CASKTSGNNEQFF. In DNA form, the CDR3 reads TGTGCCAGCAAGACTAGCGGGAACAATGAGCAGTTCTTC.

The rearrangement joins TRBV4-1 to TRBJ2-3; the match to TRBD1 covers 10 bases. Germline trimming cut 2 bases from V and 4 bases from J; bases unmatched to any gene: 9. This CDR3 has 17 residues. Germline-derived CDR1 and CDR2 are MGHRA and YSYEKL. This CDR3 reads CASSQTRTGGSADTQYF. The CDR3 nucleotides are TGCGCCAGCAGCCAAACCAGGACAGGGGGGAGCGCAGATACGCAGTATTTT.

The chain combines TRBV4-1 with TRBJ2-7, with D maybe TRBD2 (5 bases). Germline V gives CDR1 MGHRA, CDR2 YSYEKL. CDR3 length: 15 residues. The V end was cut by 1 base, the J end by 0 bases, with 10 bases between. CDR3 amino acids: CASSQVEGSSYEQYV. In DNA, the CDR3 is TGCGCCAGCAGCCAAGTGGAAGGGAGCTCCTACGAGCAGTACGTC.

The chain uses TRBV9 and TRBJ2-7; 8 nucleotides agree with TRBD2. From germline, CDR1 is SGDLS and CDR2 YYNGEE. The CDR3 sequence is 15 residues long. Losses at the gene ends were 0 bases for V and 1 base for J; bases not matched to a gene: 3. DNA of the CDR3: TGTGCCAGCAGCGTAGACCAGCGGGGGTCCTACGAGCAGTACTTC. Protein: CASSVDQRGSYEQYF.

The CDR3 reads CASSYGLAGVKEQYV. The CDR3 DNA reads as TGTGCCAGCAGTTATGGACTAGCGGGAGTGAAAGAGCAGTACGTC. This chain links TRBV6-2 or TRBV6-3 with TRBJ2-7, with 13 nucleotides matching TRBD2. The CDR3 contains 15 residues. CDR1 is MNHEY and CDR2 is SVGEGT in the germline V gene. After removal of 3 bases from V and 7 bases from J, the junction contained 6 bases not matched to a gene.

J is TRBJ2-5 and V is TRBV7-9; D might be TRBD1 or TRBD2, each matching 6 bases. V lost 10 bases and J 5 bases, leaving 14 bases between the germline ends. The CDR3 spans 12 residues. Germline V lookup: CDR1 SEHNR, CDR2 FQNEAQ (reference sequence). The DNA for the CDR3 is TGTGCCACCCAGCAAGGGGGGGAGACCCAGTACTTC. It specifies CATQQGGETQYF.

V is TRBV5-6 and J is TRBJ2-7; 8 bases match TRBD1. Germline loops: CDR1 SGHDT, CDR2 YYEEEE. This CDR3 has 15 amino acids. Unmatched junction bases numbered 5, after V lost 1 base and J lost 2 bases. For the CDR3, the DNA is TGTGCCAGCAGCTTGCAGGGGGCCAGGGCCTACGAGCAGTACGTC. This gives the protein CASSLQGARAYEQYV.

The chain combines TRBV27 with TRBJ1-2, with 9 nucleotides matching TRBD1. Germline loops: CDR1 MNHEY, CDR2 SMNVEV (reference sequence). Trimming at V came to 6 bases and at J to 4 bases, leaving 3 bases not matched to a gene. The CDR3 consists of 13 residues. CDR3 region: CASRGTGSYGYTF. CDR3 nucleotide sequence: TGTGCCAGCAGGGGGACAGGGAGCTATGGCTACACCTTC.

The chain combines TRBV10-3 with TRBJ2-3, with TRBD2 matching over 8 bases. Germline V gene sequence: CDR1 ENHRY, CDR2 SYGVKD. CDR3 length: 15 amino acids. J was trimmed by 2 bases and V by 5 bases; bases with no gene match: 6. CDR3 coding DNA: TGTGCCATCAGTCGAATAGCGGGATCCACAGATACGCAGTATTTT. Translation: CAISRIAGSTDTQYF.

The CDR3 spells CASSIAGDRPVGSPLHF. CDR3 nucleotides: TGTGCCAGTAGTATCGCCGGGGACAGGCCCGTAGGATCACCCCTCCACTTT. The genes are TRBV19 and TRBJ1-6; 8 positions match TRBD1. This CDR3 contains 17 residues. V lost 3 bases, J lost 10 bases, and 14 bases stayed unmatched. CDR1 is LNHDA, CDR2 SQIVND, per germline (reference sequence).

The chain recombines TRBV1 with TRBJ2-3; TRBD2, as called in the table, went unchecked against the DNA. TRBV1 counts as a pseudogene. This CDR3 is built from 15 residues. The CDR3 region has the DNA TGCACCAGCAGCCCGAGAGTAACTAGCACAGATACGCAGTATTTT. Translation: CTSSPRVTSTDTQYF.

The chain uses TRBV5-1 and TRBJ1-1, with TRBD1 identical over 7 bases. The CDR3 is 15 amino acids. CDR1 and CDR2 from the germline V gene are SGHRS and YFSETQ. The J segment lost 1 base and the V segment lost 4 bases, leaving 7 bases of the junction unmatched. CDR3 bases: TGCGCCAGCAGCACCTGGGGACAGACGAACACTGAAGCTTTCTTT. Amino acid sequence: CASSTWGQTNTEAFF. Complete variable domain (other parts from reference TRBV5-1 and TRBJ1-1): KAGVTQTPRYLIKTRGQQVTLSCSPISGHRSVSWYQQTPGQGLQFLFEYFSETQRNKGNFPGRFSGRQFSNSRSEMNVSTLELGDSALYLCASSTWGQTNTEAFFGQGTRLTVV.

The V and J genes are TRBV6-5 and TRBJ1-5, with TRBD1 identical over 11 bases. CDR3 length: 14 amino acids. V shed 6 bases and J 5 bases; nucleotides not matched to a gene: 3. Germline V CDR1 and CDR2: MNHEY, SVGAGI. The CDR3 DNA is TGTGCCAGCAGCCGGGACAGGGGGTATCAGCCCCAGCATTTT. This encodes CASSRDRGYQPQHF.

The CDR3 region has the DNA TGTGCCAGCAGCCAAGGGACGGACCAAGAGACCCAGTACTTC. This sequence encodes CASSQGTDQETQYF. This chain links TRBV11-2 with TRBJ2-5, with D perhaps given as TRBD1 or TRBD2 (5 bases each). Trimming took 5 bases from V and 0 from J, leaving 10 bases between them. The CDR3 totals 14 residues. Germline lookup yields CDR1 SGHAT and CDR2 FQNNGV. Variable domain in full (rest from reference TRBV11-2 and TRBJ2-5): EAGVAQSPRYKIIEKRQSVAFWCNPISGHATLYWYQQILGQGPKLLIQFQNNGVVDDSQLPKDRFSAERLKGVDSTLKIQPAKLEDSAVYLCASSQGTDQETQYFGPGTRLLVL.

V usage is TRBV6-5 and J usage is TRBJ1-4, with D possibly being TRBD1 (6 bases). The CDR3 has 15 residues. CDR1 is MNHEY, CDR2 SVGAGI, per germline. Trimming took 5 bases from V and 7 from J, leaving 17 bases between them. This CDR3 reads CASSTNRVQSEKLFF. In DNA, the CDR3 is TGTGCCAGCAGTACAAACAGGGTACAGAGTGAAAAACTGTTTTTT.

V gene TRBV7-9 combines with J gene TRBJ1-2; D not resolved. V was shortened by 1 base and J by 8 bases, with 8 bases between the two germline ends. Germline V gene lookup returns CDR1 SEHNR and CDR2 FQNEAQ (reference sequence). This CDR3 has 12 amino acids. CDR3 loop: CASSLVSEGYTF. The CDR3, as DNA: TGTGCCAGCAGCTTAGTGAGTGAGGGCTACACCTTC.

J is TRBJ2-7 and V is TRBV7-2, with D possibly TRBD2 on 5 matching bases. The V and J ends lost 1 base and 5 bases respectively, with 9 bases between them. Germline V CDR1 and CDR2: SGHTA, FQGNSA. CDR3 size: 13 residues. The CDR3 nucleotides read TGTGCCAGCAGCTTAGTGCCGGGGAACGAGCAGTACGTC. Amino acid sequence: CASSLVPGNEQYV.

The V gene is TRBV19, the J gene TRBJ1-1; the D gene is possibly TRBD1 (6 bases). Trimming left V 10 bases short and J 10 bases short, with 25 bases between. CDR3 length: 14 amino acids. The V gene's germline CDR1 is LNHDA and CDR2 SQIVND (reference sequence). CDR3 sequence reads: CATSAGESRGGAFF. CDR3 DNA: TGTGCCACTTCCGCGGGAGAATCGAGAGGGGGAGCTTTCTTT.